This T cell receptor beta chain was obtained from a study of blood T cell repertoires in COVID-19 (TCRdb year 2020). General notes on the study: The collaborator samples originated in the United States, Italy and Spain and spanned the acute and convalescent phases of COVID-19. The material from the prospective study consisted of cDNA or gDNA derived from T cells, B-cell-depleted T cells, or PBMCs. Subjects who had been exposed to COVID-19, were actively infected with it, or had recovered from it provided the deeply sampled blood TCRbeta repertoires that made up the dataset. The repertoires were made available in a free public database intended to serve as a resource for research on the immune response to SARS-CoV-2. The samples were drawn from two sources: the first 160 participants of the ongoing ImmuneRACE study, and 1,000 to 1,500 subjects contributed by 6 global collaborators. A de-identified subject ID, COVID-19 status, age in years and sex were almost always included in the sample metadata. HLA class I and class II types, where available, came from metadata supplied by the sample provider rather than from assay-based typing.

Participants in the prospective study were aged roughly 18 to 100 years, lived in about two dozen United States geographic areas, and enrolled through a virtual design. Cohort assignment in the prospective study relied on participant-reported clinical history from a screening survey and a study questionnaire. Recovered participants in ImmuneRACE Cohort 3 were defined by two consecutive negative NP/OP PCR tests, clearance by a healthcare professional, or resolution of symptoms. In the prospective study, whole blood, serum and a nasopharyngeal or oropharyngeal swab were collected from each participant by mobile phlebotomists. Over an approximately 2-month period, participants in the prospective study had the option of providing additional blood draws and questionnaires. Blood samples from the prospective study were shipped frozen or at room temperature prior to DNA extraction. Here is what the overall study found, with its caveats: How much clinical and demographic metadata was included differed by source and by participant, and the metadata was provided uncurated.

The count of this clone is one. This receptor's antigen is unknown. No qualities accompany the bases; no much larger clone lies one base away. V is clipped by 1 base and J by 8 bases, and the sequence between their germline boundaries is 11 bases long. The CDR1 and CDR2 encoded by the germline V gene (reference sequence) are SEHNR and FQNEAQ. Inclusive of the bounding cysteine and phenylalanine, the CDR3 is 13 residues long. The kept DNA is CDR3 alone, 39 bases in frame from the first base. The immunoSEQ Assay, a bias-controlled multiplex PCR, was used to amplify TCRbeta CDR3 regions from genomic DNA. The authors' analysis ran thus. Nucleated cell counts per sample were estimated from amplification of reference gene primers within the assay. To quantify the absolute abundance of each unique TCRbeta CDR3 rearrangement, sequence reads were collapsed and filtered. Productive Simpson clonality was computed per sample as the square root of Simpson's diversity index over productive rearrangements. TCRdb obtained this table from immuneACCESS and retained in-frame rearrangements with V and J assigned. These tables miss some clones; where compared with another copy, unresolved V genes account for less than half of the shortfall, and the remainder is unexplained. That table furnishes V, J and clone size, whereas the DNA furnished D and trimming. The sample table lists about 380,000 clones, roughly 86% of them with a count of one. The ten largest account for roughly 1.4% of the sample.

This sequence originates from a man aged 25 to 40 who had recovered from COVID-19. The source material was PBMCs or T cells enriched from blood (not recorded which). The sequence is built from TRBV7-9 and TRBJ1-2; the D gene assignment is ambiguous. This receptor carries the CDR3 CASSLDFAAGYTF. The nucleotide sequence reads TGTGCCAGCAGCTTAGATTTCGCGGCCGGCTACACCTTC.